Below are 27 T cell receptor beta chains sequenced from a single sample in a study of blood T cell repertoires in COVID-19. Sequencing was performed with immunoSEQ multiplex PCR; in TCRdb, only in-frame clones are kept and a portion is missing. The sample includes roughly 100,000 clones, 87% of them seen just once. The specimen sequenced was peripheral blood. The receptors were sampled from a man aged 45-60 years in a cohort sampled during active COVID-19.

The genes are TRBV19 and TRBJ1-1, with 7 bases aligning to TRBD1. Germline V gene data show CDR1 as LNHDA and CDR2 as SQIVND (reference sequence). CDR3 length: 15 residues. Trimming removed 3 bases from V and 0 bases from J; junction bases left unmatched: 4. As DNA, the CDR3 is TGTGCCAGTAGTATTTCCGACAGGGTGAACACTGAAGCTTTCTTT. Residues: CASSISDRVNTEAFF.

J is TRBJ2-1 and V is TRBV5-5, with 7 bases matching TRBD2. V gave up 4 bases and J gave up 9 bases; unmatched junction bases: 13. The CDR3 is 15 amino acids. Germline V CDR1 and CDR2: SGHKS, YYEKEE (reference sequence). CDR3 sequence (DNA): TGTGCCAGCAGCCCAGGACTAGGTTTAAACTCTGAGCAGTTCTTC. Amino acids: CASSPGLGLNSEQFF.

The chain is built from TRBV19 and TRBJ1-6; 10 positions agree with TRBD1. V was pared by 4 bases and J by 5 bases, with 5 bases of the junction left unmatched. The CDR3 consists of 16 residues. Germline V gives CDR1 LNHDA, CDR2 SQIVND (reference sequence). CDR3 amino acids: CASSTGQGVNNSPLHF. The CDR3 coding sequence is TGTGCCAGTAGTACAGGACAGGGGGTAAATAATTCACCCCTCCACTTT.

The chain joins TRBV6-5 to TRBJ1-1; D possibly corresponds to TRBD1 (6 bases). Deletions cut 6 bases from V and 3 bases from J, with 14 bases between. Per germline, CDR1 MNHEY and CDR2 SVGAGI. There are 14 residues in the CDR3. The CDR3 reads CASRPTGSDTEAFF. CDR3 DNA sequence: TGTGCCAGCAGACCCACAGGGTCGGACACTGAAGCTTTCTTT.

This clone was seen a single time. This rearrangement joins TRBV19 to TRBJ1-2; the D gene is possibly TRBD1 (6 bases). CDR1 LNHDA and CDR2 SQIVND come from the germline V gene (reference sequence). The length of the CDR3 is 14 residues. The V gene lost 2 bases and the J gene lost 3 bases, with 10 bases spanning the gap. Written as DNA, the CDR3 is TGTGCCAGTAGTATAAATGGGGGCGACTATGGCTACACCTTC. Protein sequence: CASSINGGDYGYTF.

This chain uses TRBV6-1 with TRBJ1-5; 10 nucleotides agree with TRBD1. Germline-derived CDR1 and CDR2 are MNHNS and SASEGT. V shed 2 bases and J 6 bases; nucleotides not matched to a gene: 4. CDR3 length: 15 amino acids. The CDR3, as DNA: TGTGCCAGCAGTGAAATGGGACAGGGGATTCAGCCCCAGCATTTT. This codes for CASSEMGQGIQPQHF.

This clone was observed a single time. V is TRBV6-5 and J is TRBJ1-5; D may be TRBD1 (5 bases). In germline, CDR1 is MNHEY, CDR2 SVGAGI. The CDR3 loop spans 12 amino acids. Trimming removed 5 bases at V and 5 bases at J, with 7 bases between. CDR3 in amino acids: CASSQTDQPQHF. CDR3 sequence (DNA): TGTGCCAGCAGTCAGACAGATCAGCCCCAGCATTTT.

The gene calls are TRBV7-7 and TRBJ2-5; possibly TRBD2 for D (7 bases). Germline V CDR1 and CDR2: SSHAT, FNYEAQ (reference sequence). CDR3 size: 14 residues. CDR3 in amino acids: CASGPGALGGAQYF. In DNA, the CDR3 is TGTGCTAGCGGACCGGGGGCCCTGGGGGGGGCCCAGTACTTC.

Comments on this clone: Other DNA variants within this sample encode the same CDR3. The V and J genes are TRBV28 and TRBJ2-3, with 8 positions matching TRBD2. The length of the CDR3 is 14 residues. The germline CDR1 and CDR2 sequences are MDHEN and SYDVKM. The V segment lost 6 bases and the J segment 0 bases; nucleotides outside the gene matches: 2. The CDR3 sequence is CASSRGGSTDTQYF. The CDR3 bases are TGTGCCAGCAGCCGGGGGGGTAGCACAGATACGCAGTATTTT.

This sequence joins TRBV29-1 and TRBJ2-1, with 9 bases that match TRBD1. The CDR3 contains 16 residues. Germline trimming cut 3 bases from V and 3 bases from J; bases unmatched to any gene: 9. Germline V lookup: CDR1 SQVTM, CDR2 ANQGSEA. The DNA of the CDR3 is TGCAGCGTTGAGGGTTCACAGGGGGCTGTCTACAATGAGCAGTTCTTC. It specifies CSVEGSQGAVYNEQFF.

The V and J genes are TRBV10-3 and TRBJ2-1; TRBD2 matches at 9 bases. CDR1 is ENHRY, CDR2 SYGVKD, per germline. There are 15 residues in the CDR3. Losses at the gene ends were 8 bases for V and 4 bases for J; bases not matched to a gene: 9. CDR3 nucleotide sequence: TGTGCCATCGGGACCCTAGCGGGGCAATACAATGAGCAGTTCTTC. It yields the protein CAIGTLAGQYNEQFF.

The chain uses TRBV5-4 and TRBJ2-3, with D possibly matching TRBD2 (6 bases). Trimming cost V 6 bases and J 0 bases, with 11 bases left between them. CDR3 length equals 14 residues. The germline V gene has CDR1 SGHNT and CDR2 YYREEE (reference sequence). The DNA for the CDR3 is TGTGCCAGCAACCCCGCGGGGAGCACAGATACGCAGTATTTT. It codes for CASNPAGSTDTQYF.

About this clone: One end of the junction is discordant with germline, which a read error may explain. The CDR3 is CARSGGGGAQETQYF. CDR3 bases: TGCGCCCGCAGCGGGGGCGGGGGGGCCCAAGAGACCCAGTACTTC. This sequence joins TRBV5-1 and TRBJ2-5; 9 positions match TRBD2. The CDR3 runs to 15 residues. CDR1 is SGHRS, CDR2 YFSETQ, per germline.

The chain has TRBV11-2 and TRBJ2-5; no clear D gene. CDR3 size: 13 residues. Germline V CDR1 and CDR2: SGHAT, FQNNGV. Between the trimmed V and J ends, which lost 5 bases and 5 bases, there was a span of 12 bases. DNA for the CDR3: TGTGCCAGCAGCCCAGGAAGGCCCGAGACCCAGTACTTC. Amino acid sequence: CASSPGRPETQYF.

This chain links TRBV5-4 with TRBJ2-7; D is unresolved. V lost 1 base and J 7 bases, leaving 12 bases between the germline ends. The CDR3 is made up of 13 amino acids. From germline, CDR1 is SGHNT and CDR2 YYREEE (reference sequence). The CDR3 is CASSLRGDEEQYF. The CDR3, as DNA: TGTGCCAGCAGCTTGCGCGGAGATGAGGAGCAGTACTTC.

This rearrangement joins TRBV6-5 to TRBJ2-1; D is possibly TRBD2 (6 bases). V was trimmed by 7 bases and J by 3 bases, leaving 10 bases between them. The CDR3 contains 13 residues. The germline gives CDR1 MNHEY, CDR2 SVGAGI. The CDR3 reads CASTAGYYNEQFF. CDR3 DNA sequence: TGTGCCAGCACAGCGGGCTACTACAATGAGCAGTTCTTC.

The V gene is TRBV5-4, the J gene TRBJ1-1; the D gene is possibly TRBD1 (6 bases). Germline V gene lookup returns CDR1 SGHNT and CDR2 YYREEE (reference sequence). The CDR3 is 14 amino acids. Trimming shortened V by 4 bases and J by 1 base, and 11 bases separated the two germline ends. CDR3 residues: CASSPGQTNTEAFF. DNA for the CDR3: TGTGCCAGCAGCCCCGGACAGACGAACACTGAAGCTTTCTTT.

The chain has TRBV23-1 and TRBJ2-7, with a tentative D call TRBD1 (7 bases). TRBV23-1 qualifies as an ORF whose function is uncertain. The V and J ends lost 3 bases and 7 bases respectively, with 19 bases between them. The CDR3 has 15 residues. The CDR3 DNA reads TGCGCCAGCAGTCAGGGGTGGCAGGGGGGTCAGGAGCAGTACGTC. The encoded protein is CASSQGWQGGQEQYV.

In DNA form, the CDR3 reads TGTGCCAGCAGTTACTCGGGACAGAGCACAGATACGCAGTATTTT. This encodes CASSYSGQSTDTQYF. The rearrangement links TRBV6-5 to TRBJ2-3; TRBD1 aligns across 7 bases. CDR3 size: 15 residues. Trimming at V came to 0 bases and at J to 0 bases, leaving 0 bases not matched to a gene. The germline gives CDR1 MNHEY, CDR2 SVGAGI.

This CDR3 is CASSEIAGITSYEQYF. In DNA, the CDR3 is TGTGCCAGCAGCGAAATCGCAGGGATTACCTCCTACGAGCAGTACTTC. This sequence joins TRBV6-2 or TRBV6-3 and TRBJ2-7; tentatively, D is TRBD1 (5 bases). The CDR3 contains 16 residues. From germline, CDR1 is MNHEY and CDR2 SVGEGT. V was pared by 6 bases and J by 0 bases, with 18 bases between.

The CDR3 spells CASSMGGLAADTQYF. For the CDR3, the DNA is TGTGCCAGTAGTATGGGAGGACTAGCCGCAGATACGCAGTATTTT. The rearrangement joins TRBV19 to TRBJ2-3; TRBD2 matches 8 bases. V dropped 3 bases and J dropped 4; count of bases not matched to a gene: 6. Germline CDR1 reads LNHDA; CDR2 reads SQIVND (reference sequence). The CDR3 covers 15 residues.

This clone was recorded a few times. The rearrangement joins TRBV2 to TRBJ1-5, with TRBD1 matching 8 bases. In germline, CDR1 is SNHLY, CDR2 FYNNEI. The CDR3 length is 13 residues. The V and J ends lost 8 bases and 2 bases, in that order; junction bases with no gene match: 2. CDR3 DNA sequence: TGTGCCAGCCAGGGGGCTGGCAATCAGCCCCAGCATTTT. It specifies CASQGAGNQPQHF. The whole variable domain, remainder taken from reference TRBV2 and TRBJ1-5, is EPEVTQTPSHQVTQMGQEVILRCVPISNHLYFYWYRQILGQKVEFLVSFYNNEISEKSEIFDDQFSVERPDGSNFTLKIRSTKLEDSAMYFCASQGAGNQPQHFGDGTRLSIL.

The chain's CDR3 is CASSLGVSSYNEQFF. CDR3 sequence (DNA): TGCGCCAGCAGCTTGGGCGTGAGCTCCTACAATGAGCAGTTCTTC. The chain couples TRBV5-1 to TRBJ2-1; D unresolved. This CDR3 contains 15 residues. The germline CDR1 and CDR2 sequences are SGHRS and YFSETQ. The V and J ends lost 0 bases and 0 bases respectively, with 7 bases between them.

V gene TRBV18 combines with J gene TRBJ1-4; tentative D call: TRBD1 (6 bases). Germline CDR1 KGHSH, CDR2 LQKENI. This CDR3 region has 14 residues. Trimming cost V 2 bases and J 4 bases, with 8 bases left between them. CDR3 sequence (DNA): TGTGCCAGCTCACCAGGACAGAGTAATGAAAAACTGTTTTTT. Encoded protein: CASSPGQSNEKLFF.

The J gene is TRBJ2-7, the V gene TRBV30; 10 bases map to TRBD1. The CDR3 extends over 12 amino acids. Germline V gene lookup returns CDR1 GTSNPN and CDR2 SVGIG (reference sequence). CDR3 nucleotides: TGTGCCTGGCCCTCGAAGGACAGGGGGAGAAACGTC. Protein sequence: CAWPSKDRGRNV.

This clone has only one observation. V usage is TRBV6-5 and J usage is TRBJ2-1; 7 bases align to TRBD2. CDR1 is MNHEY, CDR2 SVGAGI, per germline. J gave up 4 bases and V 8 bases, and 11 bases lay outside the gene matches. CDR3 size: 15 residues. The CDR3 sequence: CASLQPASGYNEQFF. The CDR3 nucleotides are TGTGCCAGCTTGCAGCCAGCTAGCGGATACAATGAGCAGTTCTTC.

This clone was counted once. The chain links TRBV27 to TRBJ2-3; 9 nucleotides match TRBD1. The germline V gene has CDR1 MNHEY and CDR2 SMNVEV (reference sequence). Trimming took 6 bases from V and 3 from J; bases not matched to a gene: 10. The CDR3 totals 16 residues. CDR3 sequence (DNA): TGTGCCAGCAGCCGCTGGACAGGGGTTCGAACAGATACGCAGTATTTT. It yields the protein CASSRWTGVRTDTQYF.